This paragraph reports one T cell receptor (beta chain). Different DNA sequences within this sample yield the same CDR3. Repertoires were generated with immunoSEQ multiplex PCR, while TCRdb's copy carries only in-frame clones and drops some. The table has 2,100,000 or so clones, nearly 97% seen once. The data derive from a study of shared clonotypes between healthy human individuals. The CDR3 loop spans 11 amino acids. Per the germline V gene, CDR1 is KGHSH and CDR2 is LQKENI. V shed 6 bases and J shed 8 bases, with 10 bases lying between them. The chain links TRBV18 to TRBJ1-1; the D gene is possibly TRBD1 (6 bases). Material: naive CD4+ T cells sorted from blood. Subset denoted: CD45RA+ positively selected. The TCR sequence derives from a man between 18 and 35 years old in good health. The CDR3 DNA is TGTGCCAGCTCGGGTGGGACAGAAGCTTTCTTT. The encoded protein is CASSGGTEAFF.